The 29 T cell receptor beta chains given below trace back to one sample, sequenced in a study of tissue T cells after allogeneic stem cell transplantation. Assay: immunoSEQ multiplex PCR; the TCRdb copy retains only in-frame clones and omits some. Seen here are about 9,000 clones, about 42% observed once, and the top ten hold over 7%. The sample's time point: mouse harvest day 7 after allogeneic transplant. The graft held 10^6 splenic CD5+ T cells and 10^7 T-cell-depleted bone marrow cells. The sequenced sample consisted of gut tissue. The receptors shown here come from a female BALB/c mouse given C57BL/6 T cells with graft-versus-host disease after an allogeneic hematopoietic cell transplant.

With respect to this clone: Gene names and germline refer to mouse. The CDR3 extends 1 residue past the end of the read, so its final part is completed from the germline J gene. V and J are TRBV13-3 and TRBJ2-1; TRBD1 agrees at 9 bases. Germline V gives CDR1 NNHDY, CDR2 SYVADS. This CDR3 has 15 residues. After removal of 2 bases from V and 3 bases from J, the junction contained 3 bases not matched to a gene. The CDR3 sequence is CASSDPDRGYAEQFF. Partial CDR3 DNA: TGTGCCAGCAGTGACCCGGACAGGGGCTATGCTGAGCAGTTC.

This clone is medium-sized within its sample. All gene names here are mouse names. The sequence runs out 1 residue before the end of the CDR3; the remainder is reconstructed from the germline J gene. The chain recombines TRBV2 with TRBJ2-7; weak D call: TRBD2 (5 bases). The CDR3 is made up of 13 amino acids. V lost 0 bases, J lost 7 bases, and 10 bases lay in between. In germline, CDR1 is LGHNA, CDR2 YSYQKL. The DNA read from the CDR3 is TGTGCCAGCAGCCAAGATTGGCTGGGAGAACAGTAC. Translating gives CASSQDWLGEQY. The full CDR3 is CASSQDWLGEQYF.

Points on this clone: These gene names are mouse names. Read data end 1 residue before the CDR3 end; the end is taken from the germline J gene. J is TRBJ2-4 and V is TRBV1; D is undetermined. V was shortened by 3 bases and J by 0 bases, with 7 bases between the two germline ends. The CDR3 runs 14 residues. Germline V gene data show CDR1 as NSQYPW and CDR2 as LRSPGD (reference sequence). Incomplete CDR3 DNA: TGCACCTGCAGTGCGGCAGATAGTCAAAACACCTTGTAC. The encoded protein is CTCSAADSQNTLY. The full CDR3 sequence reads CTCSAADSQNTLYF.

Relative to its sample, this clone is medium-sized. Any gene name here is a mouse gene name. The read terminates 1 residue ahead of where the CDR3 ends, so the germline J gene completes it. The chain uses TRBV12-2 and TRBJ2-2; TRBD2 aligns across 9 bases. The V and J ends lost 4 bases and 2 bases, in that order; junction bases with no gene match: 4. Germline CDR1 reads SGHLS; CDR2 reads HYDKME. The CDR3 extends over 15 amino acids. The DNA read from the CDR3 is TGTGCCAGCTCCACCGACTGGGGGAACACCGGGCAGCTCTAC. It translates to CASSTDWGNTGQLY. The entire CDR3 is CASSTDWGNTGQLYF.

A remark on this clone: Mouse names are used for the genes. The read finishes 1 residue shy of the CDR3 end, and the germline J gene is used to complete it. The V gene is TRBV5, the J gene TRBJ1-1; maybe TRBD1 (6 bases). Germline-derived CDR1 and CDR2 are LGHNA and YNLKQL (reference sequence). Trimming pared 0 bases from V and 4 bases from J, leaving 6 bases between. CDR3 length: 13 amino acids. The CDR3 protein is CASSQEDSTEVFF. CDR3 DNA (partial): TGTGCCAGCAGCCAAGAGGACAGCACAGAAGTCTTC.

To note about this clone: Germline and genes here are mouse. The read ends 1 residue shy of where the CDR3 ends; the end is completed using the germline J gene. This chain connects TRBV16 to TRBJ2-5; 12 positions match TRBD2. V shed 5 bases and J 6 bases; nucleotides not matched to a gene: 3. Germline CDR1 is SGHSA and CDR2 is FRNQAP. CDR3 length: 14 residues. CDR3 region: CASSPTGGADTQYF. The part of the CDR3 DNA that was read is TGTGCAAGCAGCCCGACTGGGGGGGCGGACACCCAGTAC.

This clone was seen only a few times. Mouse gene names apply. Sequencing ends 1 residue short of the CDR3 end; the germline J gene provides the rest. The genes are TRBV19 and TRBJ1-4; D perhaps matches TRBD1 (5 bases). V was trimmed by 4 bases and J by 0 bases, leaving 10 bases between them. Germline CDR1 FNHDT, CDR2 SITEND (reference sequence). CDR3 size: 15 residues. The sequenced part of the CDR3 DNA is TGTGCCAGCAGTCTTCACAGGATTTCCAACGAAAGATTATTT. Its translation is CASSLHRISNERLF. The whole CDR3 protein is CASSLHRISNERLFF.

This clone was counted only a few times. Mouse germline and gene names are used. The CDR3 end lies 1 residue beyond the end of the read and is filled in from the germline J gene. The rearrangement links TRBV31 to TRBJ2-7, with 11 bases lining up with TRBD2. From germline, CDR1 is GKSSPN and CDR2 SITVG. J gave up 2 bases and V 1 base, and 1 base lay outside the gene matches. CDR3 size: 14 residues. The CDR3: CAWSRGLGAYEQYF. The CDR3 bases that were read are TGTGCCTGGAGTCGGGGACTGGGGGCCTATGAACAGTAC.

In this sample, this clone is medium-sized (0.01 to 0.1%). Gene names refer to mouse genes. The read is 1 residue too short to cover the CDR3 end, so that end is filled in from the germline J gene. The chain couples TRBV26 to TRBJ1-1; the D is unclear. CDR3 size: 13 residues. V was trimmed by 2 bases and J by 0 bases, leaving 4 bases between them. CDR1 is KGHPV and CDR2 is FQNQEV in the germline V gene (reference sequence). CDR3 bases read: TGTGCCAGCAGTCTGGGGCAGAACACAGAAGTCTTC. Amino acids: CASSLGQNTEVF. The CDR3 in full is CASSLGQNTEVFF.

In the case of this clone: These gene names are mouse names. The missing CDR3 end, 1 residue past where the read stops, is filled in from the germline J gene. J is TRBJ1-4 and V is TRBV2; 8 nucleotides line up with TRBD1. The CDR3 has 14 residues. The V gene end was trimmed by 4 bases and the J gene end by 3 bases; junction bases not matched to a gene: 1. Germline V gene sequence: CDR1 LGHNA, CDR2 YSYQKL. The part of the CDR3 DNA that was read is TGTGCCAGCAGCCCGGGACAGGCCAACGAAAGATTATTT. Encoded protein: CASSPGQANERLF. The full CDR3 sequence reads CASSPGQANERLFF.

Note on this clone: The germline and genes are mouse ones. The sequenced fragment ends 1 residue before the CDR3 boundary, so the rest is inferred from the germline J gene. The V gene is TRBV13-1, the J gene TRBJ1-2; TRBD1 might be the D (5 bases). V was cut by 0 bases and J by 1 base, with 7 bases left in between. From germline, CDR1 is NSHNY and CDR2 SYGAGN. The CDR3 sequence is 14 residues long. CDR3 DNA (partial): TGTGCCAGCAGTGATGCGGACAAAAACTCCGACTACACC. Amino acid sequence: CASSDADKNSDYT. The whole CDR3 region reads CASSDADKNSDYTF.

In the case of this clone: Genes and germline come from the mouse. From the germline J gene comes the end of the CDR3, since the read stops 1 residue before it. This sequence joins TRBV19 and TRBJ2-4; D is uncertain. CDR3 length: 13 residues. The ends were cut back, 4 bases at V and 2 bases at J, with 8 bases in the middle. Germline-derived CDR1 and CDR2 are FNHDT and SITEND (reference sequence). CDR3 loop: CASSSGDQNTLYF. Partial CDR3 DNA: TGTGCCAGCAGTTCGGGAGATCAAAACACCTTGTAC.

To note about this clone: Germline and genes: mouse. Incomplete CDR3 DNA: TGCACCTGCAGTGCACAAGCAAACACCGGGCAGCTCTAC. It yields the protein CTCSAQANTGQLY. The whole CDR3 protein is CTCSAQANTGQLYF. The chain employs TRBV1 and TRBJ2-2; unclear D gene. The sequenced fragment ends 1 residue before the CDR3 boundary, so the rest is inferred from the germline J gene. Trimming removed 2 bases at V and 0 bases at J, with 4 bases between. CDR1 NSQYPW and CDR2 LRSPGD come from the germline V gene (reference sequence). This CDR3 has 14 residues.

As concerns this clone: These gene names are mouse names. The read is 1 residue too short to cover the CDR3 end, so that end is filled in from the germline J gene. This chain connects TRBV12-1 to TRBJ2-7; D remains unclear. Germline CDR1 SGHSN, CDR2 HYEKVE. The CDR3 is made up of 13 amino acids. V was trimmed by 0 bases and J by 7 bases, leaving 12 bases between them. The CDR3 loop is CASSLVPAWEQYF. Partial CDR3 DNA: TGTGCCAGCTCTCTCGTTCCAGCCTGGGAACAGTAC.

This clone appeared a few times. The gene symbols are mouse symbols. The CDR3 end is not reached by the read, which stops 1 residue before it; the germline J gene fills it in. The rearrangement uses TRBV15 and TRBJ2-2, with D perhaps TRBD1 (6 bases). This CDR3 is built from 15 residues. The germline V gene has CDR1 SGHND and CDR2 FRSKSL. The germline V and J ends were trimmed by 5 bases and 1 base, with 11 bases remaining between them. CDR3 sequence reads: CASSPDSKNTGQLYF. The CDR3 bases that were read are TGTGCCAGCAGTCCGGACAGTAAAAACACCGGGCAGCTCTAC. Drawing the rest from reference TRBV15 and TRBJ2-2, the complete variable domain is DAGVTQTPRHEVAEKGQTIILKCEPVSGHNDLFWYRQTKIQGLELLSYFRSKSLMEDGGAFKDRFKAEMLNSSFSTLKIQPTEPKDSAVYLCASSPDSKNTGQLYFGEGSKLTVL.

Comment on this clone: Gene labels here are mouse ones. The read terminates 1 residue before the CDR3 end, so the remaining end is supplied by the germline J gene. This chain connects TRBV3 to TRBJ1-2; D is ambiguous. CDR1 SNHLY and CDR2 FYNGKV come from the germline V gene (reference sequence). The CDR3 covers 14 residues. V lost 1 base and J 0 bases, leaving 6 bases between the germline ends. The CDR3 bases that were read are TGTGCCAGCAGCTTAGAAGGAGCAAACTCCGACTACACC. This sequence encodes CASSLEGANSDYT. The complete CDR3 protein is CASSLEGANSDYTF.

This clone occurred a few times. The gene symbols are mouse symbols. The missing CDR3 end, 1 residue past where the read stops, is filled in from the germline J gene. This rearrangement joins TRBV26 to TRBJ1-1; D gene unclear. Trimming pared 0 bases from V and 3 bases from J, leaving 8 bases between. The length of the CDR3 is 14 residues. The germline V gene has CDR1 KGHPV and CDR2 FQNQEV (reference sequence). The sequenced CDR3 bases are TGTGCCAGCAGTCTGTCAGGGCAGGACACAGAAGTCTTC. Amino acid sequence: CASSLSGQDTEVF. The full CDR3 reads CASSLSGQDTEVFF.

Worth noting for this clone: Mouse germline and gene names are used. The read halts 1 residue ahead of the CDR3 end, with the missing end drawn from the germline J gene. The gene calls are TRBV26 and TRBJ2-3; D unresolved. Deletions cut 3 bases from V and 0 bases from J, with 7 bases between. The germline V gene has CDR1 KGHPV and CDR2 FQNQEV (reference sequence). The CDR3 sequence is 14 residues long. CDR3: CASSLSISAETLYF. The part of the CDR3 DNA that was read is TGTGCCAGCAGTCTCAGCATTAGTGCAGAAACGCTGTAT.

On this clone itself: Germline and genes: mouse. The missing CDR3 end, 1 residue past where the read stops, is filled in from the germline J gene. This chain links TRBV12-2 with TRBJ2-3; D may correspond to TRBD1 or TRBD2 (5 bases each). Per germline, CDR1 SGHLS and CDR2 HYDKME. The CDR3 loop spans 13 amino acids. The V end was cut by 0 bases, the J end by 6 bases, with 9 bases between. CDR3 bases read: TGTGCCAGCTCTCTCGCGGGGGTCGAAACGCTGTAT. Translated, it gives CASSLAGVETLY. In full, the CDR3 is CASSLAGVETLYF.

This clone was counted only a few times. Mouse names are used for the genes. The CDR3 end is not reached by the read, which stops 1 residue before it; the germline J gene fills it in. Other DNA sequences within the sample encode an identical CDR3. The chain employs TRBV26 and TRBJ2-4; 7 bases map to TRBD1. The ends lost 4 bases at V and 2 bases at J; junction bases unmatched: 3. Germline V gene sequence: CDR1 KGHPV, CDR2 FQNQEV (reference sequence). The CDR3 runs 14 residues. Incomplete CDR3 DNA: TGTGCCAGCAGTCGACAGGGTTCTCAAAACACCTTGTAC. Encoded protein: CASSRQGSQNTLY. The whole CDR3 is CASSRQGSQNTLYF.

This clone has only one observation. Gene names are the mouse ones. Read sequence stops 1 residue before the CDR3 end, and the germline J gene provides the missing end. The chain couples TRBV4 to TRBJ2-4; 10 bases are a match to TRBD2. The CDR3 length is 15 residues. In germline, CDR1 is LGHDT, CDR2 YNNKQL (reference sequence). V lost 6 bases to trimming and J lost 2 bases; unmatched junction nucleotides: 5. The CDR3 loop reads CASSPTGGIQNTLYF. CDR3 DNA (partial): TGTGCCAGCAGTCCGACTGGGGGGATTCAAAACACCTTGTAC. Complete variable domain (other parts from reference TRBV4 and TRBJ2-4): ETAVFQTPNYHVTQVGNEVSFNCKQTLGHDTMYWYKQDSKKLLKIMFSYNNKQLIVNETVPRRFSPQSSDKAHLNLRIKSVEPEDSAVYLCASSPTGGIQNTLYFGAGTRLSVL.

Of note for this clone: Germline and genes: mouse. The read gets to within 1 residue of the CDR3 end, and the germline J gene fills in the rest. The chain is built from TRBV12-1 and TRBJ1-3, with D tentatively TRBD1 (5 bases). Germline CDR1 SGHSN, CDR2 HYEKVE. The CDR3 totals 15 residues. V was shortened by 0 bases and J by 3 bases, with 11 bases between the two germline ends. The CDR3 region is CASSLVWGGGNTLYF. The covered CDR3 bases are TGTGCCAGCTCTCTCGTATGGGGCGGTGGAAATACGCTCTAT.

In regard to this clone: The germline and genes are mouse ones. Read coverage stops 1 residue before the CDR3 terminus; the germline J gene supplies the remainder. The genes are TRBV2 and TRBJ1-1, with 7 positions matching TRBD1. CDR1 is LGHNA, CDR2 YSYQKL, per germline. V shed 0 bases, J shed 4 bases, and the junction held 5 bases outside the gene matches. This CDR3 region has 15 residues. CDR3: CASSQETGRGTEVFF. The CDR3 DNA, read in part, is TGTGCCAGCAGCCAAGAGACAGGGAGAGGCACAGAAGTCTTC. Filled out from reference TRBV2 and TRBJ1-1, the complete variable domain reads DPKIIQKPKYLVAVTGSEKILICEQYLGHNAMYWYRQSAKKPLEFMFSYSYQKLMDNQTASSRFQPQSSKKNHLDLQITALKPDDSATYFCASSQETGRGTEVFFGKGTRLTVV.

Note on this clone: The germline and genes are mouse ones. The sequenced fragment ends 1 residue before the CDR3 boundary, so the rest is inferred from the germline J gene. The V gene is TRBV26, the J gene TRBJ2-7; D is ambiguous. The V gene lost 0 bases and the J gene lost 0 bases, with 6 bases spanning the gap. The CDR3 runs 14 residues. Germline loops: CDR1 KGHPV, CDR2 FQNQEV (reference sequence). The sequenced CDR3 bases are TGTGCCAGCAGTCTGTCCACAATCTCCTATGAACAGTAC. Translation: CASSLSTISYEQY. The whole CDR3 protein reads CASSLSTISYEQYF.

Of note for this clone: The germline and genes are mouse ones. The sequenced part of the CDR3 DNA is TGTGCCAGCAGTCGTCCCGGGACAGTCTATGAACAGTAC. Its protein product is CASSRPGTVYEQY. The CDR3 reads in full as CASSRPGTVYEQYF. V is TRBV26 and J is TRBJ2-7; 7 bases fit TRBD1. The read ends 1 residue early relative to the CDR3; the germline J gene fills the gap. After removal of 4 bases from V and 3 bases from J, the junction contained 6 bases not matched to a gene. This CDR3 region has 14 residues. Germline loops: CDR1 KGHPV, CDR2 FQNQEV (reference sequence).

Details on this clone: Gene names denote mouse genes. The sequence runs out 1 residue before the end of the CDR3; the remainder is reconstructed from the germline J gene. The chain recombines TRBV12-1 with TRBJ1-5; a weak D match, TRBD1 (5 bases). V was trimmed by 0 bases and J by 0 bases, leaving 11 bases between them. This CDR3 is built from 16 residues. From germline, CDR1 is SGHSN and CDR2 HYEKVE. CDR3 amino acids: CASSLDEGYNNQAPLF. The CDR3 bases that were read are TGTGCCAGCTCTCTCGATGAGGGGTATAACAACCAGGCTCCGCTT.

This clone was detected a few times. Mouse germline and gene names are used. The read halts 1 residue ahead of the CDR3 end, with the missing end drawn from the germline J gene. This chain joins TRBV19 and TRBJ2-7; 7 bases are a match to TRBD1. This CDR3 comprises 12 residues. Germline CDR1 and CDR2: FNHDT and SITEND (reference sequence). V was clipped by 4 bases and J by 4 bases; unmatched bases: 2. Incomplete CDR3 DNA: TGTGCCAGCAGTGTACAGGGGTATGAACAGTAC. As protein: CASSVQGYEQY. From start to end, the CDR3 is CASSVQGYEQYF.

In the case of this clone: The gene symbols are mouse symbols. The CDR3 end falls 1 residue outside the read, so it is completed with the germline J gene. This chain joins TRBV1 and TRBJ1-1, with 7 positions matching TRBD1. Unmatched junction bases numbered 4, after V lost 6 bases and J lost 3 bases. Germline assignment: CDR1 NSQYPW and CDR2 LRSPGD (reference sequence). This CDR3 region has 13 residues. The sequenced CDR3 bases are TGCACCTGCAGCCCGGGACAGTACACAGAAGTCTTC. Amino acid sequence: CTCSPGQYTEVF. The full-length CDR3 reads as CTCSPGQYTEVFF.

With regard to this clone: Mouse names are used for the genes. CDR3 protein: CASSLYQNTLYF. The covered CDR3 bases are TGTGCCAGCAGTCTATATCAAAACACCTTGTAC. This rearrangement joins TRBV26 to TRBJ2-4; D not certain. Read sequence stops 1 residue before the CDR3 end, and the germline J gene provides the missing end. V lost 3 bases to trimming and J lost 2 bases, with 3 bases between them. This CDR3 region has 12 residues. Germline V gene sequence: CDR1 KGHPV, CDR2 FQNQEV (reference sequence).